This T cell receptor beta chain was recovered during a study of T cell responses to AZD1222 COVID-19 vaccine. Across the study: Second-dose intervals of approximately 4 or approximately 12 weeks were pooled. Study-level points and caveats: Only a handful of AZD1222 recipients were seropositive at baseline. Sampling that yielded the repertoires occurred only after the peak T cell response. Clonal diversity was possibly underestimated, and the donors were mostly white British, with more females.

TCRdb's copy holds only in-frame clones and misses some; the assay was immunoSEQ multiplex PCR. In the table there are 130,000 to 150,000 clones, about 93% of which are singletons. Comments on this clone: The antigen remains undetermined.

Per germline, CDR1 LGHDT and CDR2 YNNKEL (reference sequence). With 1 base removed from V and 0 bases from J, the gap between germline ends came to 18 bases. The CDR3 consists of 18 residues. The chain couples TRBV3-1 (or the pseudogene TRBV3-2) to TRBJ1-2; D is ambiguous. Here the sequenced sample was peripheral blood, taken on day 0 of AZD1222 vaccination. This receptor was taken from an adult in good health. The CDR3 here is CASSQARDGHGSNYGYTF. CDR3 coding DNA: TGTGCCAGCAGCCAAGCTCGAGATGGCCATGGATCTAACTATGGCTACACCTTC.